The present TCR beta chain was sequenced within a study of blood T cell repertoires in COVID-19 (dated by TCRdb to the early 2020s). For context, the study as a whole: Samples covering the acute and convalescent phases of COVID-19 were provided by collaborators in the United States, Italy and Spain. Where HLA class I and class II types were available, the types were taken from metadata supplied by the sample provider, not from assay-based typing. Nearly every sample came with metadata listing a de-identified subject ID, COVID-19 status, age in years and sex. The material from the prospective study consisted of cDNA or gDNA derived from T cells, B-cell-depleted T cells, or PBMCs. Deeply sampled blood TCRbeta repertoires from subjects exposed to, actively infected with, or recovered from COVID-19 were included in the dataset. Samples were obtained from the ongoing ImmuneRACE study (first 160 participants) and from some 1,200 subjects provided by 6 global collaborators. The repertoires were released in a freely available public database meant as a resource for research on the immune response to SARS-CoV-2.

Points the paper makes about the study in general: The quantity of clinical and demographic metadata differed by source and by participant and was supplied without curation.

TCRbeta CDR3 regions were amplified from genomic DNA by means of the immunoSEQ Assay, a bias-controlled multiplex PCR. The authors' pipeline ran thus. Within the assay, amplification of reference gene primers was used to estimate how many nucleated cells each sample contained. Sequence reads were collapsed and filtered to measure the absolute abundance of every unique TCRbeta CDR3 rearrangement. For each sample, productive Simpson clonality was calculated as the square root of Simpson's diversity index over productive rearrangements. TCRdb provides this immuneACCESS table in a form limited to in-frame rearrangements. Some clones are lacking; in checked studies, under half of them reflect an unresolved V gene, and why the rest are absent is not known. V and J calls and clone size come straight from that table; D and trimming were deduced from the DNA. A total of some 300,000 clones appear in this sample, more than 85% of them only once. The top ten constitute more than 0.8% of the sample.

Comments on this clone: No cognate antigen has been identified for it. The sample holds no much larger clone one base away, and base qualities are not on file.

Counted from cysteine to phenylalanine, this CDR3 has 15 amino acids. The entry retains the CDR3 DNA only, 45 bases that are in frame from base 1. According to the germline V gene, CDR1 reads MGHRA and CDR2 reads YSYEKL. The V and J ends are trimmed by 0 bases and 3 bases, leaving 12 bases between them. In the prospective study, participants were roughly 18 to 100 years old, resided in approximately 25 geographic areas of the United States, and were enrolled through a virtual design. In the prospective study, participants were assigned to cohorts based on the clinical history participants reported in a screening survey and a study questionnaire. ImmuneRACE Cohort 3 recovered participants were defined by two consecutive negative NP/OP PCR tests, healthcare professional clearance, or symptom resolution. Mobile phlebotomists in the prospective study collected whole blood, serum and a nasopharyngeal or oropharyngeal swab from every participant. Prospective study participants could optionally give additional blood draws and questionnaires over an approximately two-month period. Before DNA extraction, blood samples from the prospective study were shipped at room temperature or frozen.

Sequencing input: PBMCs or T cells enriched from blood (not recorded which). The clonotype comes from a woman younger than 45 who had recovered from COVID-19. The chain is made from TRBV4-1 and TRBJ2-7; D gene: possibly TRBD1, on 6 matching bases. The CDR3 region: CASSQEGQNGYEQYF. Read as DNA, the sequence is TGCGCCAGCAGCCAAGAAGGACAGAACGGCTACGAGCAGTACTTC.